This record concerns one T cell receptor (beta chain) sequence. The antigen remains undetermined. PCR used 60 Vbeta primers and 13 Jbeta primers. Measured with immunoSEQ multiplex PCR; TCRdb has only the in-frame clones, and not every one. The table lists approximately 120,000 clones, 10% of them singletons. The data originate from a study of cytomegalovirus exposure and HLA in healthy donors. Study findings and constraints: Through in vitro validation, three CMV-associated chains were shown to be specific for CMV antigens. In a later analysis, parvovirus B19, influenza, CMV and Epstein-Barr virus appeared linked to several top co-occurrence clusters. According to an earlier analysis, most TCR beta V segments yielded productive rearrangements about 87% or about 30% of the time. Association of a missense DCLRE1C variant with TCR beta V- and J-gene trimming was reported in a later analysis.

The TCR sequence derives from a woman aged 18-29 years in good health and CMV-seropositive. Sequenced material: PBMCs.

The CDR3: CASSLQGNTEAFF. CDR3 sequence (DNA): TGTGCCAGCAGCCTACAGGGGAACACTGAAGCTTTCTTT. The chain links TRBV14 to TRBJ1-1, with D perhaps matching TRBD1 (6 bases). V shed 4 bases and J shed 1 base, with 7 bases lying between them. The CDR3 runs 13 residues. In germline, CDR1 is SGHDN, CDR2 FVKESK.